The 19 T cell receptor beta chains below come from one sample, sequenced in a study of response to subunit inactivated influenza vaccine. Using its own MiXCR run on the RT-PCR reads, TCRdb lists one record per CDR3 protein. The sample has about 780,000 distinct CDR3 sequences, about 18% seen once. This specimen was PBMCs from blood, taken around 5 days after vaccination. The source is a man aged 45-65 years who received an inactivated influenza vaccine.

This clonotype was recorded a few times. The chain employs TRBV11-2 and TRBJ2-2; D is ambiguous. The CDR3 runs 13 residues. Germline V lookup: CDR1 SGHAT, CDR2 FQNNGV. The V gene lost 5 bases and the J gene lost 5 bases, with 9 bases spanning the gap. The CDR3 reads CASSPPWTGELFF. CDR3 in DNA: TGTGCCAGCAGCCCGCCTTGGACCGGGGAGCTGTTTTTT.

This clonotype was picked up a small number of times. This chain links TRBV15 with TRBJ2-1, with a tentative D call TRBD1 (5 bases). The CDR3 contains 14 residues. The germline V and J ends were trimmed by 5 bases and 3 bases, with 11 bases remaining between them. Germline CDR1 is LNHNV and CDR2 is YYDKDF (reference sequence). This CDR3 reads CATSLETVYNEQFF. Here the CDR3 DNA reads TGTGCCACCAGCTTAGAGACAGTCTACAATGAGCAGTTCTTC. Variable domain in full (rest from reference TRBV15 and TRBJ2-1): DAMVIQNPRYQVTQFGKPVTLSCSQTLNHNVMYWYQQKSSQAPKLLFHYYDKDFNNEADTPDNFQSRRPNTSFCFLDIRSPGLGDTAMYLCATSLETVYNEQFFGPGTRLTVL.

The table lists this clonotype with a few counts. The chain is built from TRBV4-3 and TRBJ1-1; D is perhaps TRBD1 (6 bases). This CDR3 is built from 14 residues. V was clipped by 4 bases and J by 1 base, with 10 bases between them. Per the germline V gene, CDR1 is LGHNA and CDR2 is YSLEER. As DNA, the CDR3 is TGCGCCAGCAGCCCACCAGGGGAGAACACTGAAGCTTTCTTT. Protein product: CASSPPGENTEAFF.

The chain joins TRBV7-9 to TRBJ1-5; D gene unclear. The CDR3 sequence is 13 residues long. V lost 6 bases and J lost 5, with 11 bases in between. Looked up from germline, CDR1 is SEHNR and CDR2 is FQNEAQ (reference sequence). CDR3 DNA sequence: TGTGCCAGCAGTCGAGACGTAGATCAGCCCCAGCATTTT. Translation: CASSRDVDQPQHF.

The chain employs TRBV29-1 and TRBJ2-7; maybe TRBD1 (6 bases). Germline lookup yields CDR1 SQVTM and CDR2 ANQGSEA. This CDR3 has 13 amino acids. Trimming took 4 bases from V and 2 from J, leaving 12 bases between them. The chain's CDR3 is CSVVRDKPYEQYF. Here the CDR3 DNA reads TGCAGCGTTGTCCGGGACAAGCCCTACGAGCAGTACTTC.

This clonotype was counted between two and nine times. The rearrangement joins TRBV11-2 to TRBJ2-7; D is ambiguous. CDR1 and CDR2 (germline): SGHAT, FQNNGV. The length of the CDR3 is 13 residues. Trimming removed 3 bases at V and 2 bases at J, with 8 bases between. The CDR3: CASSLGKTYEQYF. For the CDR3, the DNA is TGTGCCAGCAGCTTGGGCAAAACCTACGAGCAGTACTTC.

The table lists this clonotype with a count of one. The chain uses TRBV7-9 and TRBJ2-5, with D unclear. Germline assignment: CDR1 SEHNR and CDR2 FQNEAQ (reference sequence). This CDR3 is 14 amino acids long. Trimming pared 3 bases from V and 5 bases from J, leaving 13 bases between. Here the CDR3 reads CASSLGSRKETQYF. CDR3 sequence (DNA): TGTGCCAGCAGCTTGGGCTCTAGGAAGGAGACCCAGTACTTC.

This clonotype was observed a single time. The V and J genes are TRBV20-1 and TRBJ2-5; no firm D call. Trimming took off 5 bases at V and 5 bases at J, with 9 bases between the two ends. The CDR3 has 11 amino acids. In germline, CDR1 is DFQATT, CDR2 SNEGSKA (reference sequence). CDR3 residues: CSAGYPETQYF. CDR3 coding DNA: TGCAGTGCTGGCTATCCGGAGACCCAGTACTTC.

The CDR3 DNA reads as TGTGCCAGCAGCGACGACCCCGGGACCGCGAGGGAGCTGTTTTTT. This translates into CASSDDPGTARELFF. This rearrangement joins TRBV28 to TRBJ2-2; D assignment may be TRBD1 or TRBD2 (5 bases each). CDR3 length equals 15 residues. V gave up 6 bases and J gave up 9 bases, with 20 bases separating them. Germline assignment: CDR1 MDHEN and CDR2 SYDVKM.

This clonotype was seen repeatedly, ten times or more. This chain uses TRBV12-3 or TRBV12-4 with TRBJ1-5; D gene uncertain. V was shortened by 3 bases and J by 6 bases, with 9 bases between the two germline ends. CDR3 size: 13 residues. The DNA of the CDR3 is TGTGCCAGCAGTTTCGAGGGCGTTCAGCCCCAGCATTTT. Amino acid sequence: CASSFEGVQPQHF.

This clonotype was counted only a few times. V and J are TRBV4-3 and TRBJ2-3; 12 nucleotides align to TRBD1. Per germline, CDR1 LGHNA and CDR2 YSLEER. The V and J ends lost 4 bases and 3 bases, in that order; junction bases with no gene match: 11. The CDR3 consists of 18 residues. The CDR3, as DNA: TGCGCCAGCAGCCGGCCGGGACAGGGGGCTACCTATACAGATACGCAGTATTTT. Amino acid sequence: CASSRPGQGATYTDTQYF.

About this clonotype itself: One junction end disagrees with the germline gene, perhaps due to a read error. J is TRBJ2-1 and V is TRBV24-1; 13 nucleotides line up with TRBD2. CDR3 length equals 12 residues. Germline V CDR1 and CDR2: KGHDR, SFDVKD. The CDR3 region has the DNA TGTGCCACCAGATGGACTAGCGGGAGCAGGGACTTC. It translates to CATRWTSGSRDF.

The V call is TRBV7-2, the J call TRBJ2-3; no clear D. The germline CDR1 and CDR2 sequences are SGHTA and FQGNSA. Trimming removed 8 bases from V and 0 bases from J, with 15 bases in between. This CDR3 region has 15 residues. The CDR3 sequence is CASLTIGRSTDTQYF. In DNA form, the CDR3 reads TGTGCCAGCCTTACCATCGGACGGAGCACAGATACGCAGTATTTT. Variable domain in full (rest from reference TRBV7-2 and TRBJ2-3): GAGVSQSPSNKVTEKGKDVELRCDPISGHTALYWYRQSLGQGLEFLIYFQGNSAPDKSGLPSDRFSAERTGGSVSTLTIQRTQQEDSAVYLCASLTIGRSTDTQYFGPGTRLTVL.

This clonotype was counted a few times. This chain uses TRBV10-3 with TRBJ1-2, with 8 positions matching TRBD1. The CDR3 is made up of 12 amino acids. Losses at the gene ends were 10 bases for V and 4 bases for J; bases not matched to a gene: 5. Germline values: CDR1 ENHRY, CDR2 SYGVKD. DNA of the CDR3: TGTGCCAGCGGGGGACAGGTCTATGGCTACACCTTC. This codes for CASGGQVYGYTF.

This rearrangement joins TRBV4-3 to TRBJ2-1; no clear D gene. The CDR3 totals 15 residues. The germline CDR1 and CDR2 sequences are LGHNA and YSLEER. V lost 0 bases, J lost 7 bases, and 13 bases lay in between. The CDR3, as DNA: TGCGCCAGCAGCCAAGATAGGTTGCTTAGAAATGAGCAGTTCTTC. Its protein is CASSQDRLLRNEQFF.

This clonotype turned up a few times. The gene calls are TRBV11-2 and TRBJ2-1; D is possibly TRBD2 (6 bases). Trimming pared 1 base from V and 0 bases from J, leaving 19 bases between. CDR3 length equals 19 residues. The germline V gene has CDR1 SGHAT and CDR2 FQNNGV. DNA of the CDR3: TGTGCCAGCAGCTTAGGGATAGGACTATCCCATCCCTCCTACAATGAGCAGTTCTTC. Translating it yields CASSLGIGLSHPSYNEQFF.

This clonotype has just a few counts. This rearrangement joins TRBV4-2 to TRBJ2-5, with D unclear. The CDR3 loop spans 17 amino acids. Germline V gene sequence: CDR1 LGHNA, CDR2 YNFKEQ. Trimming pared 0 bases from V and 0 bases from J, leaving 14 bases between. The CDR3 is CASSQDPIMGYQETQYF. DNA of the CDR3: TGTGCCAGCAGCCAAGACCCCATTATGGGTTACCAAGAGACCCAGTACTTC.

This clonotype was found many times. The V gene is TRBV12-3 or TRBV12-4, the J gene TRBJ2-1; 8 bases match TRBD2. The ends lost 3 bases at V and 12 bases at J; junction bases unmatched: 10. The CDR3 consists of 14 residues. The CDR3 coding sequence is TGTGCCAGCAGTTTTGGAGCGGGGGTAGGGGTGCAGTTCTTC. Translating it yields CASSFGAGVGVQFF.

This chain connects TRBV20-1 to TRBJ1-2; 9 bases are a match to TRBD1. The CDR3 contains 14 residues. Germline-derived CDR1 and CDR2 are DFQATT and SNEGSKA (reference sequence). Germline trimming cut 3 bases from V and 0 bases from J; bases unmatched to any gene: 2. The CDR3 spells CSARGDRANYGYTF. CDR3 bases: TGCAGTGCTAGGGGGGACAGGGCTAACTATGGCTACACCTTC.